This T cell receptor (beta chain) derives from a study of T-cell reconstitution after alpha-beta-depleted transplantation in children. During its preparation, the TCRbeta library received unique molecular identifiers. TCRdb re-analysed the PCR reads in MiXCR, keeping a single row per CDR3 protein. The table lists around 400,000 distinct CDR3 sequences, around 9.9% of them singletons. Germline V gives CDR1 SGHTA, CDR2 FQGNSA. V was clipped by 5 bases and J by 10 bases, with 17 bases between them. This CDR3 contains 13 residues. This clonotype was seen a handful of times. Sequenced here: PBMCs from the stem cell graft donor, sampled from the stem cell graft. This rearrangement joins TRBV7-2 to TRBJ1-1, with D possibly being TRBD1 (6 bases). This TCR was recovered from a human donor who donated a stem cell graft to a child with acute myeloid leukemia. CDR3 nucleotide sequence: TGTGCCAGCAGCCGGGACTTAAGGGGGGGAGCTTTCTTT. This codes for CASSRDLRGGAFF.